This TCR beta chain was recovered during a study of cytomegalovirus exposure and HLA in healthy donors. Notes on the study in general: The presence/absence work took it that sequencing depth was about the same across donors.

On this clone itself: What it binds is unknown.

The PCR was carried out with 60 Vbeta primers and 13 Jbeta primers. Data came from immunoSEQ multiplex PCR; TCRdb stores just in-frame clones and leaves some out. The sample lists around 270,000 clones; 80% were seen once. With 0 bases removed from V and 11 bases from J, the gap between germline ends came to 14 bases. CDR3 length: 13 amino acids. The germline V gene encodes CDR1 SGHDT and CDR2 YYEEEE. Sequenced material: PBMCs. This TCR was sampled from a girl aged 2-15 years in good health and CMV-seronegative. This chain connects TRBV5-6 to TRBJ2-5; D may be TRBD2 (5 bases). CDR3 sequence: CASSLDLRAEQYF. The DNA for the CDR3 is TGTGCCAGCAGCTTGGACCTGCGGGCAGAGCAGTACTTC.